The next 9 T cell receptor beta chains were all read from a single sample in a study of OX40 agonist ivuxolimab in advanced cancers. The assay was immunoSEQ multiplex PCR, and TCRdb's table has in-frame clones only and misses some. The sample lists about 70,000 clones; 75% to 90% were seen once. Material: CD4+ or CD8+ T cells sorted from blood, obtained in a trial of the OX40 agonist ivuxolimab. The receptors derive from an adult with an advanced solid tumor such as melanoma, head and neck, liver or kidney cancer.

The V gene is TRBV7-9, the J gene TRBJ1-3; the D is unclear. Germline CDR1 is SEHNR and CDR2 is FQNEAQ (reference sequence). V was shortened by 2 bases and J by 0 bases, with 11 bases between the two germline ends. The CDR3 consists of 16 residues. CDR3 in DNA: TGTGCCAGCAGCTTAAGAGGAGGCAGCTCTGGAAACACCATATATTTT. Protein sequence: CASSLRGGSSGNTIYF.

The chain employs TRBV13 and TRBJ2-7; D possibly corresponds to TRBD1 (6 bases). Germline-derived CDR1 and CDR2 are PRHDT and FYEKMQ (reference sequence). V was cut by 5 bases and J by 4 bases, with 12 bases left in between. The CDR3 runs to 13 residues. CDR3 nucleotides: TGTGCCAGCAGCCTGACAGGAAGGTACGAGCAGTACTTC. Amino acids: CASSLTGRYEQYF.

Details on this clone: Distinct nucleotide sequences in the sample also encode this CDR3. The CDR3 spells CASSLGTGAYEQYF. The CDR3 DNA follows: TGCGCCAGCAGCCTCGGGACAGGAGCCTACGAGCAGTACTTC. This chain joins TRBV5-1 and TRBJ2-7; 8 bases are shared with TRBD1. Germline CDR1 reads SGHRS; CDR2 reads YFSETQ. V gave up 4 bases and J gave up 2 bases; unmatched junction bases: 5. CDR3 length equals 14 residues.

The gene calls are TRBV19 and TRBJ1-4, with D unresolved. CDR3 length equals 15 residues. Trimming shortened V by 3 bases and J by 4 bases, and 12 bases separated the two germline ends. In germline, CDR1 is LNHDA, CDR2 SQIVND (reference sequence). For the CDR3, the DNA is TGTGCCAGTAGTATTGTGACGGACTATAATGAAAAACTGTTTTTT. Amino acids: CASSIVTDYNEKLFF.

The chain recombines TRBV30 with TRBJ1-3; D remains ambiguous. The CDR3 has 15 residues. Germline CDR1 GTSNPN, CDR2 SVGIG (reference sequence). Trimming removed 0 bases at V and 0 bases at J, with 9 bases between. The CDR3 DNA follows: TGTGCCTGGAGTGTAAGGCGGTTCTCTGGAAACACCATATATTTT. Residues: CAWSVRRFSGNTIYF.

The count of this clone is one. V gene TRBV6-5 combines with J gene TRBJ1-1; D remains unclear. This CDR3 contains 13 residues. Trimming stripped 2 bases from V and 0 bases from J, with 4 bases between. Germline V gene sequence: CDR1 MNHEY, CDR2 SVGAGI. The CDR3 protein is CASSYPVNTEAFF. For the CDR3, the DNA is TGTGCCAGCAGTTACCCAGTGAACACTGAAGCTTTCTTT.

Here the CDR3 reads CASSDRGTVVPIPPLHF. Written as DNA, the CDR3 is TGTGCCAGCAGTGATCGCGGGACAGTTGTACCAATTCCGCCCCTCCACTTT. V usage is TRBV2 and J usage is TRBJ1-6; 7 nucleotides line up with TRBD1. The CDR3 is 17 residues long. Trimming at V came to 3 bases and at J to 13 bases, leaving 18 bases not matched to a gene. CDR1 and CDR2 (germline): SNHLY, FYNNEI.

This chain joins TRBV6-1 and TRBJ1-5; D perhaps matches TRBD1 (5 bases). The CDR3 contains 14 residues. Germline V CDR1 and CDR2: MNHNS, SASEGT. Trimming shortened V by 2 bases and J by 6 bases, and 11 bases separated the two germline ends. The chain's CDR3 is CASSEWGVGQPQHF. The CDR3 DNA is TGTGCCAGCAGTGAATGGGGGGTAGGTCAGCCCCAGCATTTT.

This rearrangement joins TRBV10-1 to TRBJ2-4, with 7 bases fitting TRBD1. V gave up 2 bases and J gave up 3 bases; unmatched junction bases: 4. Germline lookup yields CDR1 WNHNN and CDR2 SYGVQD (reference sequence). The CDR3 extends over 15 amino acids. The CDR3: CASSEGPGGKNIQYF. The CDR3 DNA sequence: TGCGCCAGCAGTGAGGGTCCAGGGGGCAAAAACATTCAGTACTTC.